The 25 T cell receptor beta chains listed next were all sequenced from one sample in a study of cytomegalovirus exposure and HLA in healthy donors. The assay was immunoSEQ multiplex PCR, and TCRdb's table has in-frame clones only and misses some. The sample has roughly 80,000 clones; roughly 93% are singletons. Sequencing was done on a sample of PBMCs. Every receptor here comes from a man in his thirties or forties in good health and CMV-seronegative.

The chain employs TRBV9 and TRBJ2-7, with 7 bases that match TRBD2. Germline-derived CDR1 and CDR2 are SGDLS and YYNGEE. CDR3 size: 13 residues. The J segment lost 0 bases and the V segment lost 3 bases, leaving 0 bases of the junction unmatched. As DNA, the CDR3 is TGTGCCAGCAGCGCTAGCGGCTCCTACGAGCAGTACTTC. As protein: CASSASGSYEQYF.

This clone came up once. This rearrangement joins TRBV6-6 to TRBJ2-5, with a weak D call TRBD1 (7 bases). V was cut by 2 bases and J by 4 bases, with 14 bases left in between. The CDR3 extends over 15 amino acids. Germline V gives CDR1 MNHNY, CDR2 SVGAGI (reference sequence). The CDR3 sequence: CASSYRPGGRETQYF. The DNA for the CDR3 is TGTGCCAGCAGTTACCGCCCAGGGGGGCGAGAGACCCAGTACTTC.

The chain links TRBV18 to TRBJ2-2; D perhaps matches TRBD2 (5 bases). Germline CDR1 reads KGHSH; CDR2 reads LQKENI. The V and J ends lost 6 bases and 6 bases respectively, with 11 bases between them. CDR3 size: 13 residues. The CDR3 DNA sequence: TGTGCCAGCTCGCCCATCGGGGCCGGGGAGCTGTTTTTT. It yields the protein CASSPIGAGELFF.

This clone appeared a few times. A junction boundary mismatches the germline segment, possibly from a read error. J is TRBJ1-1 and V is TRBV29-1, with TRBD1 as a possible D gene (5 bases). Looked up from germline, CDR1 is SQVTM and CDR2 is ANQGSEA. The CDR3 is made up of 8 amino acids. CDR3 residues: CSALGGIF. The DNA for the CDR3 is TGCAGCGCCTTGGGGGGGATCTTT.

V and J are TRBV30 and TRBJ2-1, with unresolved D. V was shortened by 0 bases and J by 1 base, with 10 bases between the two germline ends. Germline CDR1 and CDR2: GTSNPN and SVGIG (reference sequence). CDR3 size: 15 residues. The CDR3 nucleotides are TGTGCCTGGAGTGTACCGCAGTCTTCCTACAATGAGCAGTTCTTC. Amino acids: CAWSVPQSSYNEQFF.

The V call is TRBV7-9, the J call TRBJ1-1, with D uncertain. V was shortened by 3 bases and J by 0 bases, with 11 bases between the two germline ends. The CDR3 sequence is 15 residues long. In germline, CDR1 is SEHNR, CDR2 FQNEAQ (reference sequence). Here the CDR3 DNA reads TGTGCCAGCAGCTTCTCGCGCGGGTTGAACACTGAAGCTTTCTTT. Translation gives CASSFSRGLNTEAFF. Together with reference TRBV7-9 and TRBJ1-1, the CDR3 gives the full variable domain: DTGVSQNPRHKITKRGQNVTFRCDPISEHNRLYWYRQTLGQGPEFLTYFQNEAQLEKSRLLSDRFSAERPKGSFSTLEIQRTEQGDSAMYLCASSFSRGLNTEAFFGQGTRLTVV.

This clone was seen only once. The J gene is TRBJ2-7, the V gene TRBV18; tentative D call: TRBD1 (6 bases). The V and J ends lost 3 bases and 3 bases respectively, with 12 bases between them. Germline assignment: CDR1 KGHSH and CDR2 LQKENI. The CDR3 loop spans 14 amino acids. CDR3 in DNA: TGTGCCAGCTCACCCCCGGACAGAAACTACGAGCAGTACTTC. This gives the protein CASSPPDRNYEQYF.

This clone was observed a few times. This chain connects TRBV6-1 to TRBJ1-5; D unclear. Per the germline V gene, CDR1 is MNHNS and CDR2 is SASEGT. This CDR3 contains 14 residues. The V end was cut by 2 bases, the J end by 0 bases, with 5 bases between. The CDR3 nucleotides are TGTGCCAGCAGTGAACAGAATAGCAATCAGCCCCAGCATTTT. Residues: CASSEQNSNQPQHF.

The CDR3, as DNA: TGTGCCAGCAGTGAAGATCGGCAGGGAGGACAGCCCCAGCATTTT. The encoded protein is CASSEDRQGGQPQHF. The chain is built from TRBV2 and TRBJ1-5, with D perhaps TRBD1 (5 bases). The V gene's germline CDR1 is SNHLY and CDR2 FYNNEI. Trimming removed 1 base at V and 7 bases at J, with 14 bases between. The CDR3 is 15 residues long. Full variable domain (outside the CDR3, taken from reference TRBV2 and TRBJ1-5): EPEVTQTPSHQVTQMGQEVILRCVPISNHLYFYWYRQILGQKVEFLVSFYNNEISEKSEIFDDQFSVERPDGSNFTLKIRSTKLEDSAMYFCASSEDRQGGQPQHFGDGTRLSIL.

Only one count was recorded for this clone. The chain employs TRBV4-1 and TRBJ1-2, with 7 bases that match TRBD1. Germline values: CDR1 MGHRA, CDR2 YSYEKL. This CDR3 contains 16 residues. With 1 base clipped from V and 4 bases from J, the junction kept 9 bases outside the gene matches. The CDR3: CASSQAITDRAYGYTF. As DNA, the CDR3 is TGCGCCAGCAGCCAAGCTATAACCGACAGGGCCTATGGCTACACCTTC.

CDR3 in DNA: TGTGCCAGCAGAGAAAGGACAGGGCCCGATCAGCCCCAGCATTTT. As protein: CASRERTGPDQPQHF. This chain connects TRBV21-1 to TRBJ1-5; no DNA check was done on the table's D call, TRBD1. TRBV21-1 is deemed a pseudogene. This CDR3 spans 15 amino acids.

V usage is TRBV19 and J usage is TRBJ2-2; D perhaps matches TRBD2 (5 bases). V was cut by 7 bases and J by 0 bases, with 9 bases left in between. This CDR3 spans 14 amino acids. Germline V gene lookup returns CDR1 LNHDA and CDR2 SQIVND (reference sequence). The CDR3, as DNA: TGTGCCAGTAAAGCCGGGACGAACACCGGGGAGCTGTTTTTT. Translated, it gives CASKAGTNTGELFF.

V and J are TRBV29-1 and TRBJ2-7; no firm D call. The V gene's germline CDR1 is SQVTM and CDR2 ANQGSEA. V dropped 3 bases and J dropped 0 bases, with 12 bases sitting between them. The CDR3 loop spans 14 amino acids. CDR3 in amino acids: CSVEAQSSSYEQYF. As DNA, the CDR3 is TGCAGCGTTGAGGCCCAGTCCAGCTCCTACGAGCAGTACTTC.

CDR3 DNA sequence: TGTGCCAGCAGCTTAGTTACAGGGGGCTCCGGGGAGCTGTTTTTT. This gives the protein CASSLVTGGSGELFF. The rearrangement links TRBV7-9 to TRBJ2-2, with TRBD1 matching over 9 bases. V was pared by 1 base and J by 6 bases, with 3 bases of the junction left unmatched. The germline V gene has CDR1 SEHNR and CDR2 FQNEAQ (reference sequence). The CDR3 length is 15 residues.

This chain joins TRBV6-8 and TRBJ1-1; no clear D gene. With 0 bases removed from V and 1 base from J, the gap between germline ends came to 9 bases. CDR3 length: 15 residues. Germline CDR1 reads MNHGY; CDR2 reads SAAAGT. The CDR3 DNA reads as TGTGCCAGCAGTTACTCTAAGAACAGGAACACTGAAGCTTTCTTT. Translating gives CASSYSKNRNTEAFF.

The chain has TRBV19 and TRBJ1-5, with D perhaps matching TRBD1 (5 bases). The germline gives CDR1 LNHDA, CDR2 SQIVND (reference sequence). The CDR3 length is 15 residues. The V gene lost 9 bases and the J gene lost 5 bases, with 20 bases spanning the gap. The CDR3 region is CASKTVDRSHQPQHF. CDR3 in DNA: TGTGCCAGCAAAACCGTCGACAGAAGCCATCAGCCCCAGCATTTT.

The rearrangement uses TRBV7-9 and TRBJ1-5, with D possibly matching TRBD1 (5 bases). Germline CDR1 and CDR2: SEHNR and FQNEAQ (reference sequence). This CDR3 spans 12 amino acids. V was cut by 1 base and J by 7 bases, with 5 bases left in between. The CDR3 loop reads CASSLGTQPQHF. In nucleotides, the CDR3 is TGTGCCAGCAGCTTAGGGACACAGCCCCAGCATTTT.

V and J are TRBV5-1 and TRBJ1-2, with unresolved D. There are 14 residues in the CDR3. CDR1 is SGHRS, CDR2 YFSETQ, per germline. The ends were cut back, 4 bases at V and 4 bases at J, with 14 bases in the middle. Here the CDR3 reads CASSTGPEGYGYTF. Written as DNA, the CDR3 is TGCGCCAGCAGCACGGGCCCGGAGGGCTATGGCTACACCTTC.

This clone was found once. CDR3 sequence reads: CASSPGLNGNQPQHF. In DNA, the CDR3 is TGTGCCAGCTCACCGGGACTCAATGGCAATCAGCCCCAGCATTTT. The rearrangement joins TRBV18 to TRBJ1-5; weak D call: TRBD1 (5 bases). Trimming took off 3 bases at V and 2 bases at J, with 11 bases between the two ends. CDR3 length equals 15 residues. The germline CDR1 and CDR2 sequences are KGHSH and LQKENI.

J is TRBJ1-1 and V is TRBV5-1; 9 bases are shared with TRBD1. Germline assignment: CDR1 SGHRS and CDR2 YFSETQ. After removal of 6 bases from V and 4 bases from J, the junction contained 7 bases not matched to a gene. The CDR3 sequence is 14 residues long. CDR3 sequence: CASTRDRAGTEAFF. In DNA, the CDR3 is TGCGCCAGCACTAGGGACAGGGCGGGCACTGAAGCTTTCTTT.

This chain joins TRBV5-1 and TRBJ2-5; D perhaps matches TRBD1 (6 bases). Trimming stripped 4 bases from V and 5 bases from J, with 21 bases between. Germline CDR1 is SGHRS and CDR2 is YFSETQ. The CDR3 is made up of 16 amino acids. The CDR3 sequence is CASSPTGLGTSETQYF. The CDR3 region has the DNA TGCGCCAGCAGCCCGACAGGTTTGGGGACATCGGAGACCCAGTACTTC.

V usage is TRBV2 and J usage is TRBJ2-5; D may be TRBD1 (7 bases). This CDR3 contains 13 residues. The germline V gene has CDR1 SNHLY and CDR2 FYNNEI. The V and J ends lost 6 bases and 3 bases respectively, with 11 bases between them. CDR3 sequence: CASSAGTEETQYF. In nucleotides, the CDR3 is TGTGCCAGCAGCGCGGGGACAGAAGAGACCCAGTACTTC.

The chain carries TRBV28 and TRBJ2-3; TRBD2 matches 13 bases. Per germline, CDR1 MDHEN and CDR2 SYDVKM. The CDR3 length is 20 residues. V was clipped by 1 base and J by 4 bases; unmatched bases: 14. The CDR3 DNA follows: TGTGCCAGCAGTTTATTCATAGGACTAGCGGGAGAGAGGTTCGCAGATACGCAGTATTTT. Its protein is CASSLFIGLAGERFADTQYF.

The chain recombines TRBV10-1 with TRBJ1-1; 7 nucleotides align to TRBD1. The length of the CDR3 is 14 residues. The V gene's germline CDR1 is WNHNN and CDR2 SYGVQD (reference sequence). V dropped 2 bases and J dropped 3; count of bases not matched to a gene: 3. The CDR3 region has the DNA TGCGCCAGCAGTGAGGGCCAGGGGGACACTGAAGCTTTCTTT. The encoded protein is CASSEGQGDTEAFF.

This chain joins TRBV27 and TRBJ2-1; 8 nucleotides agree with TRBD2. The CDR3 has 13 amino acids. With V trimmed by 10 bases and J by 6 bases, 8 bases remained unmatched. Germline V gene sequence: CDR1 MNHEY, CDR2 SMNVEV (reference sequence). The CDR3 region is CATISGGINEQFF. CDR3 nucleotides: TGTGCCACCATTTCGGGGGGGATCAATGAGCAGTTCTTC.